This entry concerns a single T cell receptor (beta chain). Its antigen is currently not known. Base qualities are missing; no much larger clone stands one base away. One collaborating source in Seattle enrolled patients while the patients were actively infected and followed the patients over time throughout the course of disease. Whole blood was collected in K2EDTA tubes by collaborating institutions according to the institutions' own protocols. For TCRbeta analysis, collaborators shipped samples as frozen whole blood, isolated PBMCs, or DNA extracted from either of those sample types. This sample was taken from a study of blood T cell repertoires in COVID-19 (dated by TCRdb to 2020 to 2022). With respect to the entire study: Samples covering the acute and convalescent phases of COVID-19 were provided by collaborators in the United States, Italy and Spain. Samples were obtained from the ongoing ImmuneRACE study (first 160 participants) and from over a thousand subjects provided by 6 global collaborators. Where HLA class I and class II types were available, the types were taken from metadata supplied by the sample provider, not from assay-based typing. The prospective study material was composed of cDNA or gDNA derived from T cells, B-cell-depleted T cells, or PBMCs. A de-identified subject ID, COVID-19 status, age in years and sex were almost always included in the sample metadata. The dataset comprised deeply sampled blood TCRbeta repertoires from subjects exposed to, actively infected with, or recovered from COVID-19. The repertoires were made available in a free public database intended to serve as a resource for research on the immune response to SARS-CoV-2. What the authors observed across the whole study: The quantity of clinical and demographic metadata differed by source and by participant and was supplied without curation.

TCRbeta CDR3 regions were amplified from genomic DNA by means of the immunoSEQ Assay, a bias-controlled multiplex PCR. As for how the authors treated the data: Nucleated cell counts per sample were estimated from amplification of reference gene primers within the assay. Sequence reads were collapsed and filtered to measure the absolute abundance of every unique TCRbeta CDR3 rearrangement. For each sample, productive Simpson clonality was calculated by taking the square root of Simpson's diversity index across productive rearrangements. TCRdb's version of the immuneACCESS table is confined to in-frame rearrangements and falls short of the full clone set. An unresolved V gene accounts for under half of the shortfall where checked; the remainder is of unknown origin. V and J calls and clone size are those listed in that table; D and trimming were worked out from the DNA. In this sample the table shows around 190,000 clones, 75% to 90% of which occur a single time. The ten biggest clones cover roughly 7.5% of the sample.

The junction shows trimming of 6 bases on V and 6 bases on J, plus 11 bases between the germline ends. The CDR3 contains 12 residues, cysteine and phenylalanine counted. Here the CDR3 DNA is all that survives: 36 bases in frame from base 1. From a lookup of the germline V gene, CDR1 and CDR2 are MDHEN and SYDVKM. The sample comprised peripheral blood. This receptor was obtained from a woman aged 70-85 years with COVID-19, enrolled during active disease. This receptor chain uses TRBV28 and TRBJ1-1; the D gene is not confidently resolved. In nucleotides, the sequence is TGTGCCAGCAGATTAGAGCGCGCTGAAGCTTTCTTT. It codes for CASRLERAEAFF.